This is a list of T cell receptor beta chains from one sample in a study of identifying expanded T cells in peripheral blood. The method was immunoSEQ multiplex PCR; TCRdb's version includes in-frame clones alone and lacks a portion of them. The sample records roughly 100,000 clones, approximately 88% being singletons. Material for sequencing was blood. The receptors were gathered from a person aged 18 to 70 in good health. The CDR3 runs from the conserved cysteine through the conserved F or W. The order of the fields is J gene, D gene, V gene, clone size, CDR3 protein, CDR3 DNA. D genes are given only for firm matches. Clone sizes are given selectively: once, few, many, or a class where the clone is expanded.

j_call: TRBJ2-5; d_call: TRBD1; v_call: TRBV19; clone_size: once; cdr3_aa: CASREGQGGKETQYF; cdr3_nt: TGTGCCAGTAGGGAGGGACAGGGTGGGAAAGAGACCCAGTACTTC
j_call: TRBJ2-1; d_call: .; v_call: TRBV5-1; clone_size: .; cdr3_aa: CASSLGQLTLNEQFF; cdr3_nt: TGCGCCAGCAGCTTGGGACAGTTAACCCTTAATGAGCAGTTCTTC
j_call: TRBJ2-1; d_call: .; v_call: TRBV2; clone_size: .; cdr3_aa: CASNSGSSYNEQFF; cdr3_nt: TGTGCCAGCAACTCGGGCTCATCCTACAATGAGCAGTTCTTC
j_call: TRBJ2-6; d_call: .; v_call: TRBV5-1; clone_size: .; cdr3_aa: CASSPNSYKRTWANVLTF; cdr3_nt: TGCGCCAGCAGCCCGAACTCCTACAAGAGGACCTGGGCCAACGTCCTGACTTTC
j_call: TRBJ2-3; d_call: TRBD1; v_call: TRBV12-5; clone_size: .; cdr3_aa: CASGLGQGASDTQYF; cdr3_nt: TGTGCTAGTGGATTGGGACAGGGGGCCTCAGATACGCAGTATTTT
j_call: TRBJ1-5; d_call: .; v_call: TRBV25-1; clone_size: .; cdr3_aa: CASSESDGLYSNQPQHF; cdr3_nt: TGTGCCAGCAGTGAATCGGACGGGCTATATAGCAATCAGCCCCAGCATTTT
j_call: TRBJ2-7; d_call: .; v_call: TRBV7-2; clone_size: .; cdr3_aa: CASSPQGTSYEQYF; cdr3_nt: TGTGCCAGCAGCCCACAGGGGACTTCCTACGAGCAGTACTTC
j_call: TRBJ1-6; d_call: TRBD1; v_call: TRBV9; clone_size: .; cdr3_aa: CASSGGQKYNSPLHF; cdr3_nt: TGTGCCAGCAGCGGGGGACAGAAATATAATTCACCCCTCCACTTT
j_call: TRBJ1-1; d_call: .; v_call: TRBV5-1; clone_size: .; cdr3_aa: CASSPSVNTEAFF; cdr3_nt: TGCGCCAGCAGCCCCTCGGTCAACACTGAAGCTTTCTTT
j_call: TRBJ2-1; d_call: .; v_call: TRBV10-3; clone_size: .; cdr3_aa: CAISEAGPGDYEQFF; cdr3_nt: TGTGCCATCAGTGAGGCCGGGCCGGGCGATTATGAGCAGTTCTTC
j_call: TRBJ2-7; d_call: .; v_call: TRBV28; clone_size: .; cdr3_aa: CASSLLHREQYF; cdr3_nt: TGTGCCAGCAGCCTTCTACACCGCGAGCAGTACTTC
j_call: TRBJ2-2; d_call: .; v_call: TRBV29-1; clone_size: .; cdr3_aa: CSVGAANTGELFF; cdr3_nt: TGCAGCGTGGGAGCCGCGAACACCGGGGAGCTGTTTTTT
j_call: TRBJ2-7; d_call: .; v_call: TRBV27; clone_size: .; cdr3_aa: CASSFKGRDYEQYF; cdr3_nt: TGTGCCAGCAGTTTTAAAGGCAGAGACTACGAGCAGTACTTC
j_call: TRBJ1-1; d_call: .; v_call: TRBV7-9; clone_size: .; cdr3_aa: CASSQLGVTAFF; cdr3_nt: TGTGCCAGCAGCCAACTAGGGGTAACAGCTTTCTTT
j_call: TRBJ2-1; d_call: TRBD2; v_call: TRBV11-3; clone_size: .; cdr3_aa: CASSDAASGRVEQFF; cdr3_nt: TGTGCCAGCAGTGACGCGGCTAGCGGGAGGGTTGAGCAGTTCTTC
j_call: TRBJ1-2; d_call: .; v_call: TRBV14; clone_size: .; cdr3_aa: CASSQSIGETKYGYTF; cdr3_nt: TGTGCCAGCAGCCAATCTATCGGAGAGACCAAGTATGGCTACACCTTC
j_call: TRBJ1-2; d_call: TRBD1; v_call: TRBV4-3; clone_size: .; cdr3_aa: CASSKDRGRDYGYTF; cdr3_nt: TGCGCCAGCAGTAAGGACAGGGGAAGGGACTATGGCTACACCTTC
j_call: TRBJ1-2; d_call: TRBD1; v_call: TRBV28; clone_size: .; cdr3_aa: CASSLWQGGDYGYTF; cdr3_nt: TGTGCCAGCAGTTTATGGCAGGGGGGAGACTATGGCTACACCTTC
j_call: TRBJ2-5; d_call: .; v_call: TRBV2; clone_size: .; cdr3_aa: CASSDHRQGGLPETQYF; cdr3_nt: TGTGCCAGCAGTGACCACAGACAGGGAGGGCTTCCGGAGACCCAGTACTTC
j_call: TRBJ2-7; d_call: .; v_call: TRBV28; clone_size: .; cdr3_aa: CASSLAGHHTTYEQYF; cdr3_nt: TGTGCCAGCAGTTTGGCGGGACACCATACAACCTACGAGCAGTACTTC
j_call: TRBJ2-3; d_call: .; v_call: TRBV30; clone_size: .; cdr3_aa: CAWSRKGQGSDTQYF; cdr3_nt: TGTGCCTGGAGTAGGAAGGGGCAGGGGTCAGATACGCAGTATTTT
j_call: TRBJ1-3; d_call: .; v_call: TRBV7-8; clone_size: .; cdr3_aa: CASSLYRISGNTIYF; cdr3_nt: TGTGCCAGCAGCTTATACCGGATCTCTGGAAACACCATATATTTT
j_call: TRBJ2-1; d_call: TRBD2; v_call: TRBV5-1; clone_size: .; cdr3_aa: CASSFLLAGSEQFF; cdr3_nt: TGCGCCAGCAGCTTTCTACTAGCGGGAAGTGAGCAGTTCTTC
j_call: TRBJ2-7; d_call: .; v_call: TRBV7-2; clone_size: .; cdr3_aa: CASTEVREREQYF; cdr3_nt: TGTGCCAGCACCGAGGTCCGTGAGCGAGAGCAGTACTTC
j_call: TRBJ1-5; d_call: TRBD1; v_call: TRBV27; clone_size: once; cdr3_aa: CASSWDTGGNQPQHF; cdr3_nt: TGTGCCAGCAGTTGGGACACAGGGGGCAATCAGCCCCAGCATTTT
j_call: TRBJ2-5; d_call: .; v_call: TRBV13; clone_size: .; cdr3_aa: CASSLQETQYF; cdr3_nt: TGTGCCAGCAGCCTTCAGGAGACCCAGTACTTC
j_call: TRBJ2-5; d_call: TRBD2; v_call: TRBV25-1; clone_size: .; cdr3_aa: CASSDPAGDYQETQYF; cdr3_nt: TGTGCCAGCAGTGACCCCGCGGGAGATTACCAAGAGACCCAGTACTTC
j_call: TRBJ2-1; d_call: TRBD2; v_call: TRBV7-8; clone_size: .; cdr3_aa: CASGGGPTYNEQFF; cdr3_nt: TGTGCCAGTGGGGGAGGGCCGACCTACAATGAGCAGTTCTTC
j_call: TRBJ1-1; d_call: .; v_call: TRBV14; clone_size: few; cdr3_aa: CASRARGTEAFF; cdr3_nt: TGTGCCAGCAGGGCCAGGGGTACTGAAGCTTTCTTT